One TCR beta chain is described in this entry. Its antigen remains unidentified. No base quality information exists; no much larger clone differs at one position. The germline V gene specifies SGHTA as CDR1 and FQGTGA as CDR2. From cysteine to phenylalanine, the CDR3 is 15 amino acids long. Here the CDR3 DNA is all that survives: 45 bases in frame from base 1. Ends trimmed: V by 5 bases, J by 2 bases; bases unmatched to a gene: 6. The CDR3 regions of human TCRbeta chains were subjected to immunosequencing. The paper's processing steps were these. TCRs in the repertoires were matched against a reference library of SARS-CoV-2-specific TCRs that had been generated with the MIRA antigen-specificity platform. Breadth meant the fraction of unique TCRs that were SARS-CoV-2-associated, whereas depth meant the fraction of total T cells that were SARS-CoV-2-associated. Each spike-specific TCR was assigned to its reactive spike region and to a CD4 or CD8 class using the MIRA data. Log10-transformed breadth and depth values were compared by one-way ANOVA with Sidak's multiple comparisons tests. TCRdb retrieved this table from immuneACCESS and kept in-frame rearrangements only. Not all clones are present; in checked studies, unresolved V genes account for under half, and no reason is known for the remainder. V, J and clone size reflect that table, while D and trimming were determined from the DNA. The sample includes about 120,000 clones, with 70% to 90% observed a single time. The ten largest make up approximately 3.5% of the sample.

The data derive from a study of T cell responses to AZD1222 COVID-19 vaccine (dated by TCRdb to the early 2020s). For the study in its entirety: A total of about 250 trial participants underwent TCR sequencing, of whom roughly 210 had received two doses of AZD1222 and about 25 had received two doses of the MenACWY control vaccine. Enrollment into the trials was organized by age into subgroups of 18-55, 56-69 and 70-plus years, and those subgroups contained approximately 150, 30 and 60 TCR-sequenced participants, respectively.

Sample time point, as interpreted from the label and publication: about 28 days (+/-7) after the second vaccine dose. AZD1222 recipients given second doses at about 4 weeks or at about 12 weeks were pooled, since spike-specific TCR depth and breadth were not found to differ between the two schedules. The vaccinee samples were drawn from two UK trials, COV001 and COV002, one of which was a single-blind randomized controlled phase 2/3 trial testing AZD1222 (ChAdOx1 nCoV-19) in healthy adults. For TCRbeta chain sequencing, PBMC samples were collected from trial participants at day 0 and at day 28 after the second dose. Results and caveats for the whole study, not just this receptor: Because no day 14 peak-response samples were available, repertoires were characterized only after the peak T cell response. CD4 TCRs associated with the vaccine covered the entire spike protein, and the dominant responses were in regions 160-218 and 743-854. The 56-69-year group was small, and its depth increase did not reach significance, likely because of low power. Reportedly, almost half of the unique spike-specific TCRs recognized epitopes lying outside the regions that are mutated in the B.1.351 and B.1.1.7 variants. A significant rise in spike-specific TCR breadth and depth was observed after two AZD1222 doses relative to day 0 and relative to MenACWY recipients. Conclusions about previously exposed vaccinees are limited because only six or seven AZD1222 recipients were SARS-CoV-2 seropositive at baseline. Most participants were white British and females outnumbered males, and the authors suggested that clonal diversity may have been underestimated.

The sequence was obtained from an adult who received the AZD1222 COVID-19 vaccine. Recombination linked TRBV7-3 to TRBJ2-3; TRBD2 agrees with 8 junctional bases. This specimen was peripheral blood, taken 28 days after the second AZD1222 dose. The sequenced DNA: TGTGCCAGCAGCCCGTTAGCGGGGCTCACAGATACGCAGTATTTT. The translation is CASSPLAGLTDTQYF.